The clone carrying this T cell receptor (beta chain) appeared a single time. Antigen: not known. The length of the CDR3 is 17 residues. Germline values: CDR1 MGHRA, CDR2 YSYEKL. The V gene end was trimmed by 4 bases and the J gene end by 3 bases; junction bases not matched to a gene: 12. Only in-frame clones appear in the TCRdb table, and some are missing; sequencing was by immunoSEQ multiplex PCR. The sample holds 270,000 or so clones; approximately 76% are singletons and the top ten take about 5%. These data are taken from a study of cytotoxic CD8 clonotypes in ibrutinib-treated CLL. Study at large: Included were 11 relapsed/refractory and approximately 15 treatment-naive patients, of whom approximately 17 were IGHV unmutated. Study findings and constraints: Patients had baseline clonality above age-matched healthy donors, and this clonality moved with circulating CD8+ T-cell counts.

The chain has TRBV4-1 and TRBJ2-7; 10 nucleotides match TRBD2. Here the sequenced sample was PBMCs, taken at disease progression, from a patient treated with ibrutinib. The source is a human donor with chronic lymphocytic leukemia. CDR3 nucleotides: TGCGCCAGCAGCCCTCACCCAACCGGGACTAGCGTCTACGAGCAGTACTTC. Translation gives CASSPHPTGTSVYEQYF.